This T cell receptor (beta chain) stems from a study of beta chain features in type 1 diabetes. Study-level points and caveats: Lower insertion and higher deletion counts appeared at VDJ junctions in type 1 diabetes patients. In all four CD4+ subsets, TCRB CDR3 length was significantly, moderately reduced in type 1 diabetes.

Sequenced material consisted of expressed TCRB transcripts (all of the isolated RNA was reverse transcribed). Assay used: immunoSEQ multiplex PCR; TCRdb lists only in-frame clones, some missing. The sample records under 200,000 clones, 8.1% being singletons. Notes on this clone: The antigen remains undetermined.

Losses at the gene ends were 6 bases for V and 0 bases for J; bases not matched to a gene: 8. CDR3 length: 15 residues. Germline CDR1 is SQVTM and CDR2 is ANQGSEA. Sampling consisted of one heparinised blood draw per donor, averaging around 110 mL. Sequencing input: central memory CD4+ T cells from blood. This sequence was found in a man aged 18 to 29 in good health. This rearrangement joins TRBV29-1 to TRBJ2-1, with 7 bases identical to TRBD2. The CDR3 sequence: CSVGGLVGSYNEQFF. The CDR3 region has the DNA TGCAGCGTGGGAGGACTAGTCGGCTCCTACAATGAGCAGTTCTTC.